The rows below give T cell receptor beta chains drawn from one sample of a study of Ad26.COV2.S vaccination and SARS-CoV-2 variants. Method: immunoSEQ multiplex PCR; TCRdb's copy keeps in-frame clones and lacks some. This table has 500,000 or so clones, approximately 88% appearing once. This specimen consisted of peripheral blood, obtained in a trial of Ad26.COV2.S vaccine versus placebo. Source of these receptors: a person between 18 and 59 years old who received the Ad26.COV2.S COVID-19 vaccine or a placebo. Each CDR3 is given with its conserved first and last residue. Each record gives: clone size, D gene, J gene, V gene, CDR3 protein, CDR3 DNA. D genes are given only for firm matches. The size of a clone is reported for some rows only, either as once, few or many, or as a class for expanded clones.

clone_size: NA
d_call: TRBD2
j_call: TRBJ2-5
v_call: TRBV18
cdr3_aa: CASSPAGGPETQYF
cdr3_nt: TGTGCCAGCTCACCAGCGGGAGGCCCGGAGACCCAGTACTTC

clone_size: NA
d_call: TRBD1
j_call: TRBJ2-7
v_call: TRBV5-6
cdr3_aa: CASSLVPGGFNEQYF
cdr3_nt: TGTGCCAGCAGCTTGGTGCCAGGGGGCTTTAACGAGCAGTACTTC

clone_size: NA
d_call: NA
j_call: TRBJ2-1
v_call: TRBV24-1
cdr3_aa: CATSGGSYNEQFF
cdr3_nt: TGTGCCACCAGTGGCGGGTCCTACAATGAGCAGTTCTTC

clone_size: NA
d_call: TRBD2
j_call: TRBJ2-7
v_call: TRBV5-1
cdr3_aa: CASSHRLAGIYEQYF
cdr3_nt: TGCGCCAGCAGCCATAGACTAGCGGGAATTTACGAGCAGTACTTC

clone_size: NA
d_call: NA
j_call: TRBJ1-1
v_call: TRBV29-1
cdr3_aa: CSVEPGGNTEAFF
cdr3_nt: TGCAGCGTTGAGCCCGGAGGTAACACTGAAGCTTTCTTT

clone_size: NA
d_call: NA
j_call: TRBJ1-3
v_call: TRBV18
cdr3_aa: CASYGFSGNTIYF
cdr3_nt: TGTGCCAGCTATGGGTTCTCTGGAAACACCATATATTTT

clone_size: NA
d_call: NA
j_call: TRBJ1-5
v_call: TRBV15
cdr3_aa: CATSRGRQPQHF
cdr3_nt: TGTGCCACCAGCAGAGGAAGGCAGCCCCAGCATTTT

clone_size: NA
d_call: TRBD1
j_call: TRBJ2-1
v_call: TRBV11-2
cdr3_aa: CASSPRDRAADNEQFF
cdr3_nt: TGTGCCAGCAGCCCGCGGGACAGGGCCGCGGACAATGAGCAGTTCTTC

clone_size: NA
d_call: TRBD1
j_call: TRBJ1-1
v_call: TRBV5-1
cdr3_aa: CASSELQTGRTEAFF
cdr3_nt: TGCGCCAGCAGCGAACTCCAGACAGGGCGAACTGAAGCTTTCTTT

clone_size: NA
d_call: NA
j_call: TRBJ2-2
v_call: TRBV30
cdr3_aa: CAWGGGRVNTGELFF
cdr3_nt: TGTGCCTGGGGGGGTGGTCGGGTTAACACCGGGGAGCTGTTTTTT

clone_size: once
d_call: NA
j_call: TRBJ1-2
v_call: TRBV30
cdr3_aa: CAWSLVLHRGNTF
cdr3_nt: TGTGCCTGGAGTCTCGTCTTGCACCGCGGGAACACCTTC

clone_size: NA
d_call: NA
j_call: TRBJ2-7
v_call: TRBV5-5
cdr3_aa: CASSQKGLYEQYF
cdr3_nt: TGTGCCAGCAGCCAAAAGGGTCTCTACGAGCAGTACTTC

clone_size: NA
d_call: TRBD2
j_call: TRBJ2-7
v_call: TRBV6-2/TRBV6-3
cdr3_aa: CASSYPSGRGSYEQYF
cdr3_nt: TGTGCCAGCAGTTACCCTAGCGGGAGGGGGTCCTACGAGCAGTACTTC

clone_size: NA
d_call: NA
j_call: TRBJ1-5
v_call: TRBV6-5
cdr3_aa: CASSSLGSSNQPQHF
cdr3_nt: TGTGCCAGCAGTTCTTTGGGCAGTAGCAATCAGCCCCAGCATTTT

clone_size: NA
d_call: TRBD2
j_call: TRBJ2-7
v_call: TRBV27
cdr3_aa: CASSLLAGVGEQYF
cdr3_nt: TGTGCCAGCAGTTTACTAGCGGGAGTGGGCGAGCAGTACTTC

clone_size: NA
d_call: NA
j_call: TRBJ1-6
v_call: TRBV9
cdr3_aa: CASQTAYNSPLHF
cdr3_nt: TGTGCCAGTCAGACAGCCTATAATTCACCCCTCCACTTT

clone_size: NA
d_call: TRBD1
j_call: TRBJ1-2
v_call: TRBV28
cdr3_aa: CASSRTGDGYTF
cdr3_nt: TGTGCCAGCAGTCGGACAGGGGATGGCTACACCTTC

clone_size: NA
d_call: TRBD2
j_call: TRBJ2-7
v_call: TRBV7-8
cdr3_aa: CASSGALAGGPTYEQYF
cdr3_nt: TGTGCCAGCAGCGGAGCGCTAGCGGGAGGGCCCACCTACGAGCAGTACTTC

clone_size: few
d_call: NA
j_call: TRBJ2-5
v_call: TRBV7-2
cdr3_aa: CASSLVQETQYF
cdr3_nt: TGTGCCAGCAGCTTAGTCCAAGAGACCCAGTACTTC

clone_size: NA
d_call: TRBD2
j_call: TRBJ2-7
v_call: TRBV7-2
cdr3_aa: CASSQRGGRLSEQYF
cdr3_nt: TGTGCCAGCAGCCAGAGGGGCGGGAGATTGTCCGAGCAGTACTTC

clone_size: NA
d_call: NA
j_call: TRBJ2-5
v_call: TRBV2
cdr3_aa: CASSEGGFRETQYF
cdr3_nt: TGTGCCAGCAGTGAAGGGGGCTTCCGAGAGACCCAGTACTTC

clone_size: NA
d_call: TRBD2
j_call: TRBJ2-2
v_call: TRBV9
cdr3_aa: CASSVVLLAGSTGELFF
cdr3_nt: TGTGCCAGCAGCGTAGTATTACTAGCGGGGTCCACCGGGGAGCTGTTTTTT

clone_size: few
d_call: NA
j_call: TRBJ2-2
v_call: TRBV19
cdr3_aa: CASREGRVDLGELFF
cdr3_nt: TGTGCCAGTAGGGAGGGACGGGTCGATTTGGGGGAGCTGTTTTTT

clone_size: NA
d_call: TRBD2
j_call: TRBJ2-7
v_call: TRBV27
cdr3_aa: CASRPSGSYEQYF
cdr3_nt: TGTGCCAGCCGCCCTAGCGGGTCCTACGAGCAGTACTTC

clone_size: once
d_call: TRBD1
j_call: TRBJ1-2
v_call: TRBV5-6
cdr3_aa: CASSLWTGGFPNYGYTF
cdr3_nt: TGTGCCAGCAGCCTTTGGACAGGGGGTTTTCCCAACTATGGCTACACCTTC

clone_size: once
d_call: TRBD2
j_call: TRBJ2-1
v_call: TRBV28
cdr3_aa: CASSIFGTSGKNEQFF
cdr3_nt: TGTGCCAGCAGTATATTTGGGACTAGCGGGAAAAATGAGCAGTTCTTC